This entry concerns a single TCR beta chain. Antigen unknown. Starting material for RNA and DNA co-extraction consisted of roughly 19-30 mg of unsorted bulk tissue. These patients lived with chronic HBV infection and had never been treated. The sample is drawn from a study of tumor-infiltrating lymphocytes in primary liver carcinoma. Findings of the study overall: The top-250-clone fraction was significantly higher in tumors than in blood (p = 0.039). There were only about 8-25% of top clones found in all five tumor regions.

This CDR3 contains 14 residues. V lost 5 bases and J 6 bases, leaving 14 bases between the germline ends. Germline V CDR1 and CDR2: MDHEN, SYDVKM. Synthesis of TCR beta cDNA was carried out from 500 ng total RNA with a constant-region primer. Three rounds of nested multiplex PCR with slightly modified ARM-PCR produced TCR beta libraries. PCR rounds one and two used TRBV1-TRBV30 forward primers with a C-beta reverse primer for 9 to 10 cycles each. TCRdb analysed the multiplex PCR reads with MiXCR anew, one entry per CDR3 protein. The sample lists approximately 100,000 distinct CDR3 sequences, about 63% occurring once.

The sequence derives from a woman in her sixties or seventies with primary liver carcinoma and hepatitis B virus infection. The chain joins TRBV28 to TRBJ2-1, with a tentative D call TRBD1 (6 bases). Sequencing input: liver tumor tissue from sampling region 2. The sample's subset: tumor region T2, inferior pole. The CDR3 DNA follows: TGTGCCAGCAGTCCCCGTATGACAGGCAATGAGCAGTTCTTC. Its protein is CASSPRMTGNEQFF.